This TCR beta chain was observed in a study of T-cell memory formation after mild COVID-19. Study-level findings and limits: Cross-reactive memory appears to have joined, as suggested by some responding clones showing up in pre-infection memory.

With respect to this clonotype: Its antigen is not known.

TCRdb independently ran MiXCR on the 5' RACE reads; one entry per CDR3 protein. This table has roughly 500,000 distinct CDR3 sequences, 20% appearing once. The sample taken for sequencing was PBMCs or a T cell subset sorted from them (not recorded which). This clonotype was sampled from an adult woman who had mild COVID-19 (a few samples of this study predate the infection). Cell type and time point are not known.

The CDR3 bases are TGTGCCATCAGTGAGTCGAATTATGGAGGACAGGGTGACGAGCAGTACTTC. This codes for CAISESNYGGQGDEQYF. The chain combines TRBV10-3 with TRBJ2-7; 8 bases line up with TRBD1. The germline V gene encodes CDR1 ENHRY and CDR2 SYGVKD. The CDR3 runs 17 residues. Germline trimming cut 0 bases from V and 5 bases from J; bases unmatched to any gene: 12.